Included here is one T cell receptor beta chain sequence, with context. The CDR3 has 15 residues. This sample is drawn from a study of blood T cell repertoires in COVID-19. Clones were sequenced by immunoSEQ multiplex PCR, and TCRdb holds only the in-frame ones, with some missing. The profile shows just under 350,000 clones, 85% to 90% of them singletons. The receptor comes from a woman aged 45 to 65 with COVID-19, enrolled during active disease. The sample consisted of peripheral blood. The rearrangement uses TRBV21-1 and TRBJ2-1; the listed D gene, TRBD2, was not tested against the DNA. TRBV21-1 is tagged as a pseudogene. The CDR3 sequence: CASSKTLAGGPEQFF. The DNA for the CDR3 is TGTGCCAGCAGCAAAACGCTAGCGGGCGGTCCTGAGCAGTTCTTC.